This T cell receptor (beta chain) stems from a study of T cell responses to AZD1222 COVID-19 vaccine. Background on the study: Second-dose intervals near 4 or 12 weeks were combined.

Overall study results and limits: Clonal diversity was possibly underestimated, and white British individuals and females predominated among donors.

The table came from immunoSEQ multiplex PCR; TCRdb's copy has only in-frame clones and leaves some out. Altogether approximately 97,000 clones are present, 84% being singletons, with the ten largest covering more than 15%. Comment on this clone: No antigen is known for it.

This sequence was found in an adult in good health. Sequencing used peripheral blood, obtained on day 0 of AZD1222 vaccination.

The CDR3 protein is CASSWGSHGEKLFF. CDR3 DNA: TGTGCCAGCAGTTGGGGGTCTCATGGTGAAAAACTGTTTTTT. The chain combines TRBV28 with TRBJ1-4; TRBD1 might be the D (5 bases). With 4 bases removed from V and 7 bases from J, the gap between germline ends came to 13 bases. Germline CDR1 is MDHEN and CDR2 is SYDVKM. The CDR3 is 14 residues long.